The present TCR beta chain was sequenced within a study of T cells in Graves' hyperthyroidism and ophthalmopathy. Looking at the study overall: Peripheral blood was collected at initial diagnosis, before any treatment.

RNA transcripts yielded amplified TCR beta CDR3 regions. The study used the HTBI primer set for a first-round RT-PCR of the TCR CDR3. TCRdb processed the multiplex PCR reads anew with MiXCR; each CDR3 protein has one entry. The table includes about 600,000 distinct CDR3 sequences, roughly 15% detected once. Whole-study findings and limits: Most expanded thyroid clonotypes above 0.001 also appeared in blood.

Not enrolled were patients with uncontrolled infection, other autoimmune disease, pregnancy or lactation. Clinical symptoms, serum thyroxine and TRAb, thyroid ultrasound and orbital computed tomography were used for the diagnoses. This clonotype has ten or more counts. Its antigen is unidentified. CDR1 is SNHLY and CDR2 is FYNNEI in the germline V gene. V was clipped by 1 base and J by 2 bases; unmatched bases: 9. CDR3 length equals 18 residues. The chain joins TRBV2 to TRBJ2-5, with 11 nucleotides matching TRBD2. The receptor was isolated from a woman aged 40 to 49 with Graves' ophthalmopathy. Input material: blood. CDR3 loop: CASSEGPLLAGAQETQYF. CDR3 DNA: TGTGCCAGCAGTGAAGGCCCACTACTAGCGGGGGCTCAAGAGACCCAGTACTTC.